This T cell receptor (beta chain) was recorded in a study of CD8 T cells in Susac syndrome. General study points: It was acknowledged in the study that its TCR sequencing and HLA analysis involved a relatively small number of individuals.

TCR beta from blood CD8+ and CD4+ T cells was sequenced. Negative magnetic isolation gave CD8+ and CD4+ cells; FACS enriched CD8+ TEMRA. Trimming pared 0 bases from V and 1 base from J, leaving 7 bases between. CDR3 length equals 14 residues. The germline V gene has CDR1 LNHNV and CDR2 YYDKDF (reference sequence). The RNA, about 0.45 to 1 ug, was put through reverse transcription using random hexamers. The method of amplification for TCR beta CDR3 was immunoSEQ multiplex PCR, covering 54 Vbeta and 13 Jbeta. Each CDR3 protein gets one entry after TCRdb re-called the immunoSEQ multiplex PCR reads with MiXCR. The sample contains approximately 170,000 distinct CDR3 sequences, less than 95% of which appear only once. This clonotype was picked up one time. The antigen remains undetermined.

This TCR was sampled from a human donor with multiple sclerosis. This chain links TRBV15 with TRBJ2-7; no clear D. Specimen: CD4+ T cells from PBMCs. The CDR3 coding sequence is TGTGCCACCAGCAGAGATCCTTCGTCCTACGAGCAGTACTTC. Translating gives CATSRDPSSYEQYF.